The 25 T cell receptor beta chains presented below share a single source sample, sequenced in a study of CD8 T cells in Susac syndrome. Reverse transcription used roughly 0.5 to 1 ug RNA and random hexamers. TCRdb processed the immunoSEQ multiplex PCR reads anew with MiXCR; each CDR3 protein has one entry. The sample includes about 200,000 distinct CDR3 sequences, 95% of them seen just once. Sample: CD4+ T cells from PBMCs. The receptors come from a human donor with multiple sclerosis.

This rearrangement joins TRBV4-1 to TRBJ2-1, with 9 bases fitting TRBD2. The V segment lost 1 base and the J segment 5 bases; nucleotides outside the gene matches: 3. This CDR3 has 15 residues. Per the germline V gene, CDR1 is MGHRA and CDR2 is YSYEKL. The CDR3 sequence is CASSQGSGGNNEQFF. The CDR3, as DNA: TGCGCCAGCAGCCAAGGGAGCGGGGGGAACAATGAGCAGTTCTTC.

This sequence joins TRBV6-5 and TRBJ2-7; D is possibly TRBD1 (6 bases). Germline V gene lookup returns CDR1 MNHEY and CDR2 SVGAGI. The CDR3 sequence is 13 residues long. Trimming removed 3 bases at V and 7 bases at J, with 13 bases between. The CDR3 spells CASSYGTGWEQYF. CDR3 sequence (DNA): TGTGCCAGCAGTTATGGTACAGGGTGGGAGCAGTACTTC.

The chain uses TRBV30 and TRBJ1-1, with TRBD1 as a possible D gene (5 bases). With 0 bases removed from V and 11 bases from J, the gap between germline ends came to 10 bases. There are 11 residues in the CDR3. Looked up from germline, CDR1 is GTSNPN and CDR2 is SVGIG (reference sequence). In nucleotides, the CDR3 is TGTGCCTGGAGTGTAGGGGTCTCGGCTTTCTTT. It is translated as CAWSVGVSAFF.

The gene calls are TRBV20-1 and TRBJ2-3; D unresolved. Per the germline V gene, CDR1 is DFQATT and CDR2 is SNEGSKA (reference sequence). The length of the CDR3 is 14 residues. V lost 1 base and J lost 3, with 11 bases in between. The CDR3 loop is CSARGAPRTDTQYF. The CDR3 DNA is TGCAGTGCTAGAGGGGCACCCCGAACAGATACGCAGTATTTT.

The chain joins TRBV18 to TRBJ2-1, with 13 bases aligning to TRBD2. Trimming cost V 4 bases and J 5 bases; bases outside gene matches: 2. Germline assignment: CDR1 KGHSH and CDR2 LQKENI. CDR3 size: 15 residues. The DNA for the CDR3 is TGTGCCAGCTCACGTGGACTAGCGGGAGACAATGAGCAGTTCTTC. Encoded protein: CASSRGLAGDNEQFF.

This clonotype was observed once. The gene calls are TRBV29-1 and TRBJ2-7; D gene uncertain. The CDR3 covers 12 residues. Per the germline V gene, CDR1 is SQVTM and CDR2 is ANQGSEA. Deletions cut 6 bases from V and 0 bases from J, with 9 bases between. The CDR3 DNA reads as TGCAGCGTCCGGCCCAACTCCTACGAGCAGTACTTC. It is translated as CSVRPNSYEQYF.

The chain carries TRBV7-2 and TRBJ2-3; D is uncertain. The germline V gene encodes CDR1 SGHTA and CDR2 FQGNSA. This CDR3 has 11 residues. V was clipped by 7 bases and J by 4 bases, with 6 bases between them. The CDR3 nucleotides are TGTGCCAGCACCCCCGCAGATACGCAGTATTTT. It encodes CASTPADTQYF.

The gene calls are TRBV4-1 and TRBJ1-3; tentatively, D is TRBD1 (5 bases). From germline, CDR1 is MGHRA and CDR2 YSYEKL. The CDR3 totals 18 residues. Trimming cost V 0 bases and J 0 bases, with 15 bases left between them. The CDR3 loop is CASSQDFSGPYSGNTIYF. CDR3 bases: TGCGCCAGCAGCCAAGATTTCTCGGGACCTTACTCTGGAAACACCATATATTTT.

The rearrangement uses TRBV12-3 or TRBV12-4 and TRBJ1-2; TRBD1 matches 11 bases. There are 15 residues in the CDR3. With 1 base clipped from V and 6 bases from J, the junction kept 4 bases outside the gene matches. The CDR3 bases are TGTGCCAGCAGTTTAGGGACAGGGGGCACCAATGGCTACACCTTC. It translates to CASSLGTGGTNGYTF.

J is TRBJ1-2 and V is TRBV9; D might be TRBD1 (5 bases). Trimming cost V 4 bases and J 5 bases, with 18 bases left between them. Germline V lookup: CDR1 SGDLS, CDR2 YYNGEE. The CDR3 spans 15 residues. The DNA for the CDR3 is TGTGCCAGCAGCCCTGATTCCGGGGCTCCTTATGGCTACACCTTC. Translating gives CASSPDSGAPYGYTF.

J is TRBJ2-6 and V is TRBV7-3; D might be TRBD1 or TRBD2, each matching 5 bases. From germline, CDR1 is SGHTA and CDR2 FQGTGA. CDR3 size: 18 residues. Trimming stripped 4 bases from V and 0 bases from J, with 16 bases between. The CDR3 loop reads CASSSTGTANSGANVLTF. The CDR3, as DNA: TGTGCCAGCAGCTCTACCGGGACGGCAAACTCTGGGGCCAACGTCCTGACTTTC.

The rearrangement uses TRBV29-1 and TRBJ2-5; TRBD2 agrees at 7 bases. The germline gives CDR1 SQVTM, CDR2 ANQGSEA. CDR3 length: 12 residues. J gave up 5 bases and V 4 bases, and 4 bases lay outside the gene matches. The CDR3 DNA sequence: TGCAGCGTTGGGGAGGGCCCGGAGACCCAGTACTTC. Translated, it gives CSVGEGPETQYF.

The CDR3 DNA sequence: TGTGCCAGCAGCCAAGGGGCGGGGGGCCGATACAATGAGCAGTTCTTC. Amino acids: CASSQGAGGRYNEQFF. The chain links TRBV3-1 to TRBJ2-1, with 8 bases fitting TRBD2. The V segment lost 1 base and the J segment 4 bases; nucleotides outside the gene matches: 6. From germline, CDR1 is LGHDT and CDR2 YNNKEL (reference sequence). The CDR3 extends over 16 amino acids.

The V gene is TRBV20-1, the J gene TRBJ1-2; unclear D gene. There are 14 residues in the CDR3. Germline lookup yields CDR1 DFQATT and CDR2 SNEGSKA (reference sequence). V lost 3 bases, J lost 4 bases, and 15 bases lay in between. In nucleotides, the CDR3 is TGCAGTGCTAGTAGGGCCGATAAGAGCTATGGCTACACCTTC. Its protein is CSASRADKSYGYTF.

The chain links TRBV15 to TRBJ1-4; D call uncertain. V was clipped by 0 bases and J by 7 bases, with 6 bases between them. Germline V CDR1 and CDR2: LNHNV, YYDKDF (reference sequence). This CDR3 has 13 residues. CDR3 DNA sequence: TGTGCCACCAGCAGAGATTTGACTGAAAAACTGTTTTTT. Translated, it gives CATSRDLTEKLFF.

The chain links TRBV29-1 to TRBJ1-4; D is unresolved. CDR1 is SQVTM, CDR2 ANQGSEA, per germline. This CDR3 comprises 15 residues. Trimming stripped 1 base from V and 7 bases from J, with 16 bases between. This chain's CDR3 is CSVEAGAGKTEKLFF. CDR3 sequence (DNA): TGCAGCGTTGAAGCAGGCGCCGGCAAGACTGAAAAACTGTTTTTT.

This clonotype was counted once. This chain links TRBV20-1 with TRBJ2-3, with D tentatively TRBD1 or TRBD2 (5 bases each). Trimming stripped 5 bases from V and 2 bases from J, with 20 bases between. From germline, CDR1 is DFQATT and CDR2 SNEGSKA (reference sequence). The CDR3 covers 16 residues. The CDR3 nucleotides are TGCAGTGCTTCACGAGACGGGGCGTCCTTCACAGATACGCAGTATTTT. This sequence encodes CSASRDGASFTDTQYF.

The rearrangement uses TRBV14 and TRBJ2-3; the D gene is possibly TRBD1 (6 bases). The V end lost 1 base, the J end lost 4 bases, and 6 bases lay between the germline ends. The CDR3 runs to 13 residues. The V gene's germline CDR1 is SGHDN and CDR2 FVKESK. The CDR3: CASSQGQADTQYF. As DNA, the CDR3 is TGTGCCAGCAGCCAAGGACAGGCAGATACGCAGTATTTT.

V gene TRBV29-1 combines with J gene TRBJ1-5; D remains unclear. Trimming removed 6 bases at V and 5 bases at J, with 14 bases between. The CDR3 is 13 residues long. The germline CDR1 and CDR2 sequences are SQVTM and ANQGSEA. CDR3 DNA: TGCAGCGTGGCTTGGAGCTTCGATCAGCCCCAGCATTTT. It encodes CSVAWSFDQPQHF.

The chain recombines TRBV6-5 with TRBJ1-2; TRBD1 is a possible D gene (5 bases). Trimming removed 2 bases from V and 3 bases from J, with 13 bases in between. CDR1 MNHEY and CDR2 SVGAGI come from the germline V gene. CDR3 length: 15 amino acids. CDR3 amino acids: CASSYEGPPYYGYTF. DNA of the CDR3: TGTGCCAGCAGTTACGAGGGACCGCCGTACTATGGCTACACCTTC.

The chain uses TRBV2 and TRBJ2-7, with unresolved D. Trimming removed 2 bases at V and 4 bases at J, with 3 bases between. Germline assignment: CDR1 SNHLY and CDR2 FYNNEI. The CDR3 totals 11 residues. The CDR3 protein is CASSELYEQYF. For the CDR3, the DNA is TGTGCCAGCAGTGAATTATACGAGCAGTACTTC.

The chain joins TRBV11-1 to TRBJ1-1; 7 bases are a match to TRBD1. The CDR3 length is 13 residues. V shed 10 bases, J shed 2 bases, and the junction held 7 bases outside the gene matches. Germline V gene lookup returns CDR1 SGHAT and CDR2 FQDESV (reference sequence). CDR3 amino acids: CATKGAVNTEAFF. Written as DNA, the CDR3 is TGTGCCACTAAGGGGGCTGTTAACACTGAAGCTTTCTTT.

The rearrangement uses TRBV20-1 and TRBJ1-2; 7 bases are a match to TRBD1. After removal of 5 bases from V and 14 bases from J, the junction contained 11 bases not matched to a gene. Germline V gene data show CDR1 as DFQATT and CDR2 as SNEGSKA (reference sequence). The CDR3 has 11 amino acids. The CDR3 DNA is TGCAGTGCTTCTTTACAGGGGATAGGAACCTTC. This codes for CSASLQGIGTF.

The chain recombines TRBV15 with TRBJ1-1, with D unresolved. CDR3 length equals 14 residues. Germline values: CDR1 LNHNV, CDR2 YYDKDF (reference sequence). Trimming removed 0 bases at V and 7 bases at J, with 12 bases between. CDR3 nucleotide sequence: TGTGCCACCAGCAGAGATATCGAGGGAGTTGAAGCTTTCTTT. It encodes CATSRDIEGVEAFF.

V is TRBV20-1 and J is TRBJ2-3, with 10 bases fitting TRBD2. This CDR3 is built from 13 residues. After removal of 8 bases from V and 1 base from J, the junction contained 3 bases not matched to a gene. Per the germline V gene, CDR1 is DFQATT and CDR2 is SNEGSKA (reference sequence). The CDR3 is CSPGTSGTDTQYF. CDR3 coding DNA: TGCAGTCCCGGGACTAGCGGCACAGATACGCAGTATTTT.